This T cell receptor (beta chain) was recorded in a study of neurological immune-mediated disorders. Study at large: In a group of around 35 multiple sclerosis patients, roughly 30 had the relapsing-remitting type and 3 had the secondary progressive type. Whole-study results and caveats: Repertoires from 18 of 34 multiple sclerosis patients grouped phylogenetically into a related-CDR3 cluster, suggesting a possible signature.

This clonotype occurred many times. Its antigen is unknown. Libraries used 2 million unsorted PBMCs kept frozen in RNAlater. The CDR3 totals 13 residues. Trimming pared 6 bases from V and 2 bases from J, leaving 10 bases between. The cDNA was generated by 5'RACE with 10-nucleotide random UMIs. TCRdb used MiXCR to reprocess the 5' RACE reads, holding one entry per CDR3 protein. This sample has tens of thousands of distinct CDR3 sequences, with about 4% found just once. Material for sequencing was PBMCs. The sequence derives from a man younger than 45 with multiple sclerosis. V gene TRBV12-3 or TRBV12-4 combines with J gene TRBJ2-5; D is uncertain. The CDR3 coding sequence is TGTGCCAGCAGCTTCGACTCACAAGAGACCCAGTACTTC. Translated: CASSFDSQETQYF.